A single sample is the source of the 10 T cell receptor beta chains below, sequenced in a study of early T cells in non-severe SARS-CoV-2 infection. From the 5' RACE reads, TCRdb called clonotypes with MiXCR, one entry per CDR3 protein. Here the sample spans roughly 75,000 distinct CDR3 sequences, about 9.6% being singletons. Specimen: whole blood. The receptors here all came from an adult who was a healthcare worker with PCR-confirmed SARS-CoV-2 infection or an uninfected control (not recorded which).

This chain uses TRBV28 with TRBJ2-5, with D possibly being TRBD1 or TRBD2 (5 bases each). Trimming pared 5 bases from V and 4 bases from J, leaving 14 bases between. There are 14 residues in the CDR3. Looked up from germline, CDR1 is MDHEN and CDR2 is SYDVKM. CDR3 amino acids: CASSRTGPAETQYF. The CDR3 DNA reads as TGTGCCAGCAGTCGTACGGGACCTGCAGAGACCCAGTACTTC.

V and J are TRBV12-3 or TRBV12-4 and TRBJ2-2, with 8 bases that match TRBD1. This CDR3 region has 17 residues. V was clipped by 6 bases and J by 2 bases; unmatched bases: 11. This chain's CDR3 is CASRRDRGHLNTGELFF. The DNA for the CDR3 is TGTGCCAGCAGGCGAGACAGGGGCCACCTAAACACCGGGGAGCTGTTTTTT.

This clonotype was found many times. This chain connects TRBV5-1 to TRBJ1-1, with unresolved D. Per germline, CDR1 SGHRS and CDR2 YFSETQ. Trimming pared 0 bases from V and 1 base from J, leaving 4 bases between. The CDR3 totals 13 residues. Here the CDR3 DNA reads TGCGCCAGCAGCTTGGAACCGAACACTGAAGCTTTCTTT. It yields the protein CASSLEPNTEAFF.

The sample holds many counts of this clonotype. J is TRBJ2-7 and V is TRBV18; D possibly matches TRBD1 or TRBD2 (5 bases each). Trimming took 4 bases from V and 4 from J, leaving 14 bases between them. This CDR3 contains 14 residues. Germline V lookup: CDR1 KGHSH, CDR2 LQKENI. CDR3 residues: CASSQPGPPYEQYF. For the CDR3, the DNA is TGTGCCAGCTCACAGCCGGGACCGCCGTACGAGCAGTACTTC. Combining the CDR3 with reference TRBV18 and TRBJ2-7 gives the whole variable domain NAGVMQNPRHLVRRRGQEARLRCSPMKGHSHVYWYRQLPEEGLKFMVYLQKENIIDESGMPKERFSAEFPKEGPSILRIQQVVRGDSAAYFCASSQPGPPYEQYFGPGTRLTVT.

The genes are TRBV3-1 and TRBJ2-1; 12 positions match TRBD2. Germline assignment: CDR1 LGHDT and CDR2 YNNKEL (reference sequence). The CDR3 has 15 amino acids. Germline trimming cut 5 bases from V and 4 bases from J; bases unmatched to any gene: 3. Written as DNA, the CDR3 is TGTGCCAGCAGCTCGACTAGCGGGAGATACAATGAGCAGTTCTTC. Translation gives CASSSTSGRYNEQFF.

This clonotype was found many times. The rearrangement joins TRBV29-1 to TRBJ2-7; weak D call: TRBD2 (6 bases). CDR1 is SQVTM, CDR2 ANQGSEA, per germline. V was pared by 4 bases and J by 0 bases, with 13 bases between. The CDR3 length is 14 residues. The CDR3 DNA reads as TGCAGCGTTGCCGGGCGGGGCAGCTCCTACGAGCAGTACTTC. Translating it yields CSVAGRGSSYEQYF.

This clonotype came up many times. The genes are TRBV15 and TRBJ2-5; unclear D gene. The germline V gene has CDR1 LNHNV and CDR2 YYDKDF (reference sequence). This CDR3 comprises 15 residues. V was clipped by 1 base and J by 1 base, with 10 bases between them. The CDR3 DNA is TGTGCCACCAGCAGAGTCCTTGCCCCCCAAGAGACCCAGTACTTC. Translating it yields CATSRVLAPQETQYF. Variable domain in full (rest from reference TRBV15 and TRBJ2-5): DAMVIQNPRYQVTQFGKPVTLSCSQTLNHNVMYWYQQKSSQAPKLLFHYYDKDFNNEADTPDNFQSRRPNTSFCFLDIRSPGLGDTAMYLCATSRVLAPQETQYFGPGTRLLVL.

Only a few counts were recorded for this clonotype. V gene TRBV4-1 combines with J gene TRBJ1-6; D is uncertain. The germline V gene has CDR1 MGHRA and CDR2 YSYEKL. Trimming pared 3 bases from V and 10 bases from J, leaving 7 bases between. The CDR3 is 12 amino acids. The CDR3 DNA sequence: TGCGCCAGCAGCCAGGGTTGGTCACCCCTCCACTTT. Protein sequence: CASSQGWSPLHF.

CDR3 region: CASSLAPYRVRANYGYTF. The CDR3 DNA reads as TGTGCCAGCAGTTTAGCGCCTTACAGGGTCAGGGCTAACTATGGCTACACCTTC. The V gene is TRBV12-3 or TRBV12-4, the J gene TRBJ1-2, with D possibly matching TRBD1 (6 bases). The CDR3 is 18 residues long. With 0 bases removed from V and 0 bases from J, the gap between germline ends came to 17 bases.

Here the CDR3 reads CASSEDLGPDTGELFF. The CDR3 DNA reads TGTGCCAGCAGTGAAGATTTGGGTCCGGACACCGGGGAGCTGTTTTTT. V usage is TRBV6-1 and J usage is TRBJ2-2; no definite D call. The CDR3 consists of 16 residues. Germline CDR1 reads MNHNS; CDR2 reads SASEGT. Trimming took off 1 base at V and 3 bases at J, with 12 bases between the two ends.